The 30 T cell receptor beta chains reported below all come from one sample, sequenced in a study of shared clonotypes between healthy human individuals. Here immunoSEQ multiplex PCR was the method, and the copy in TCRdb shows in-frame clones only, minus some. Among roughly 1,000,000 clones, 75% to 85% were seen once, and the ten largest hold roughly 0.57%. Sequenced input: memory CD4+ T cells from PBMCs. Sample subset: CD45RA-negative fraction. These receptors came from a man aged 18 to 29 in good health. Some clones in this sample may be carry-over from other donors' samples.

The chain uses TRBV27 and TRBJ2-2; TRBD1 or TRBD2 may be the D gene (5 bases each). The CDR3 covers 17 residues. The germline gives CDR1 MNHEY, CDR2 SMNVEV (reference sequence). With 6 bases removed from V and 5 bases from J, the gap between germline ends came to 22 bases. CDR3 protein: CASRPFIGGGATGELFF. CDR3 bases: TGTGCCAGCAGACCTTTTATTGGGGGTGGAGCGACCGGGGAGCTGTTTTTT.

The chain employs TRBV19 and TRBJ1-1; no firm D call. CDR1 and CDR2 from the germline V gene are LNHDA and SQIVND (reference sequence). The CDR3 spans 11 residues. V was pared by 7 bases and J by 5 bases, with 8 bases between. CDR3 sequence reads: CASMLGTEAFF. CDR3 nucleotide sequence: TGTGCCAGTATGCTGGGAACTGAAGCTTTCTTT. The variable domain in full, completed from reference TRBV19 and TRBJ1-1, reads DGGITQSPKYLFRKEGQNVTLSCEQNLNHDAMYWYRQDPGQGLRLIYYSQIVNDFQKGDIAEGYSVSREKKESFPLTVTSAQKNPTAFYLCASMLGTEAFFGQGTRLTVV.

This chain uses TRBV4-2 with TRBJ1-3; D is uncertain. Germline CDR1 is LGHNA and CDR2 is YNFKEQ. This CDR3 is 18 amino acids long. Trimming removed 0 bases at V and 1 base at J, with 16 bases between. In DNA form, the CDR3 reads TGTGCCAGCAGCCAAGAGCTAGGCCGGTCAGGATCTGGAAACACCATATATTTT. Its translation is CASSQELGRSGSGNTIYF.

Concerning this clone: The same CDR3 also results from other DNA sequences found in this sample. J is TRBJ1-1 and V is TRBV6-5; D is perhaps TRBD1 (5 bases). Trimming removed 5 bases from V and 2 bases from J, with 15 bases in between. Germline-derived CDR1 and CDR2 are MNHEY and SVGAGI. This CDR3 spans 15 amino acids. The CDR3 here is CASSRNRDLNTEAFF. CDR3 DNA sequence: TGTGCCAGCAGTCGTAACCGGGACCTTAACACTGAAGCTTTCTTT.

In nucleotides, the CDR3 is TGTGCCAGCAGCTTAGGGGGACAGGGGAACACCGGGGAGCTGTTTTTT. Its protein product is CASSLGGQGNTGELFF. The V gene is TRBV11-3, the J gene TRBJ2-2; TRBD1 matches 9 bases. Per the germline V gene, CDR1 is SGHNT and CDR2 is YENEEA. V shed 1 base and J 1 base; nucleotides not matched to a gene: 1. The CDR3 consists of 16 residues.

Regarding this clone: This clone may be a read error of a much larger clone one base away. Other DNA sequences in the same sample also yield this CDR3. CDR3 region: CSVEEQGNTEAFF. The CDR3 coding sequence is TGCAGCGTTGAAGAGCAGGGGAACACTGAAGCTTTCTTT. The chain links TRBV29-1 to TRBJ1-1, with D tentatively TRBD1 (5 bases). The ends were cut back, 0 bases at V and 1 base at J, with 6 bases in the middle. The CDR3 runs 13 residues. Germline assignment: CDR1 SQVTM and CDR2 ANQGSEA.

The V and J genes are TRBV28 and TRBJ2-3, with 7 bases lining up with TRBD2. CDR1 is MDHEN, CDR2 SYDVKM, per germline. With 2 bases clipped from V and 2 bases from J, the junction kept 7 bases outside the gene matches. CDR3 length equals 16 residues. The CDR3 loop is CASSLGGLAVTDTQYF. Here the CDR3 DNA reads TGTGCCAGCAGTTTAGGTGGGCTAGCGGTCACAGATACGCAGTATTTT.

The chain has TRBV7-9 and TRBJ2-1; tentative D call: TRBD2 (5 bases). The CDR3 length is 14 residues. V lost 2 bases to trimming and J lost 4 bases, with 9 bases between them. Germline CDR1 and CDR2: SEHNR and FQNEAQ (reference sequence). The CDR3 sequence is CASSLYSGYNEQFF. CDR3 sequence (DNA): TGTGCCAGCAGCTTATACAGCGGTTACAATGAGCAGTTCTTC.

This rearrangement joins TRBV6-1 to TRBJ1-4; 7 bases fit TRBD1. Germline CDR1 MNHNS, CDR2 SASEGT. Trimming at V came to 8 bases and at J to 10 bases, leaving 10 bases not matched to a gene. This CDR3 contains 13 residues. CDR3 sequence: CASEDREYGKLFF. DNA of the CDR3: TGTGCCAGCGAAGACAGGGAGTACGGAAAACTGTTTTTT.

The chain joins TRBV29-1 to TRBJ1-1; 9 positions agree with TRBD1. Germline lookup yields CDR1 SQVTM and CDR2 ANQGSEA. The CDR3 sequence is 13 residues long. V shed 6 bases and J 0 bases; nucleotides not matched to a gene: 2. The CDR3 DNA reads as TGCAGCGTGAGGGACAGGGTGAACACTGAAGCTTTCTTT. Encoded protein: CSVRDRVNTEAFF.

This clone came up once. This chain uses TRBV9 with TRBJ2-1; 9 bases are shared with TRBD2. CDR3 size: 16 residues. From germline, CDR1 is SGDLS and CDR2 YYNGEE. V lost 0 bases to trimming and J lost 8 bases; unmatched junction nucleotides: 9. The CDR3 region is CASSVVVSGSRDEQFF. Here the CDR3 DNA reads TGTGCCAGCAGCGTAGTCGTTAGCGGGAGCCGGGATGAGCAGTTCTTC.

This sequence joins TRBV28 and TRBJ2-7; weak D call: TRBD1 (7 bases). CDR1 MDHEN and CDR2 SYDVKM come from the germline V gene. The CDR3 is 15 residues long. The V end was cut by 6 bases, the J end by 3 bases, with 18 bases between. CDR3 nucleotide sequence: TGTGCCAGCAGCCCCAGGGGGGCCGGACGCTACGAGCAGTACTTC. The encoded protein is CASSPRGAGRYEQYF.

CDR3: CASSELTGADGYTF. CDR3 coding DNA: TGTGCCAGCAGCGAATTGACAGGGGCGGATGGCTACACCTTC. The chain couples TRBV6-1 to TRBJ1-2; 8 nucleotides match TRBD1. J lost 6 bases, V lost 6 bases, and 9 bases had no gene match. Germline V CDR1 and CDR2: MNHNS, SASEGT. The CDR3 runs to 14 residues.

The chain carries TRBV29-1 and TRBJ1-2; 8 bases match TRBD1. The CDR3 loop spans 13 amino acids. Losses at the gene ends were 6 bases for V and 4 bases for J; bases not matched to a gene: 7. The germline V gene encodes CDR1 SQVTM and CDR2 ANQGSEA. CDR3 coding DNA: TGCAGCGTGGTGGACAGGGCGGGCTATGGCTACACCTTC. Translation gives CSVVDRAGYGYTF.

Written as DNA, the CDR3 is TGTGCCTTCTCGGGACTAGCGATGCAGTACTTC. Its protein product is CAFSGLAMQYF. V gene TRBV30 combines with J gene TRBJ2-7, with 10 nucleotides matching TRBD2. CDR1 and CDR2 from the germline V gene are GTSNPN and SVGIG (reference sequence). The CDR3 contains 11 residues. Losses at the gene ends were 7 bases for V and 9 bases for J; bases not matched to a gene: 6.

The rearrangement uses TRBV7-9 and TRBJ2-3, with 7 bases aligning to TRBD2. The germline CDR1 and CDR2 sequences are SEHNR and FQNEAQ (reference sequence). Trimming took 7 bases from V and 4 from J; bases not matched to a gene: 5. The CDR3 sequence is 13 residues long. The CDR3 nucleotides read TGTGCCAGCACCCCTGGGGGGGCAGATACGCAGTATTTT. Its protein product is CASTPGGADTQYF.

The V and J genes are TRBV27 and TRBJ1-3; no definite D call. This CDR3 spans 16 amino acids. Germline CDR1 is MNHEY and CDR2 is SMNVEV (reference sequence). V lost 5 bases and J 4 bases, leaving 18 bases between the germline ends. The CDR3 DNA follows: TGTGCCAGCAGTCCCCGGGTCACCTACCTCGGAAACACCATATATTTT. Its protein is CASSPRVTYLGNTIYF.

The chain carries TRBV5-1 and TRBJ2-7; TRBD2 matches at 12 bases. The ends lost 5 bases at V and 2 bases at J; junction bases unmatched: 5. This CDR3 comprises 15 residues. The V gene's germline CDR1 is SGHRS and CDR2 YFSETQ. In nucleotides, the CDR3 is TGCGCCAGCAGGTCGACTAGCGGGAGCCCCTACGAGCAGTACTTC. This encodes CASRSTSGSPYEQYF.

V gene TRBV28 combines with J gene TRBJ2-7; possible D gene TRBD2, 6 bases. This CDR3 region has 15 residues. Germline V gene lookup returns CDR1 MDHEN and CDR2 SYDVKM. V was cut by 2 bases and J by 6 bases, with 17 bases left in between. The CDR3 spells CASSLGSAGGGEQYF. The CDR3 bases are TGTGCCAGCAGTTTAGGGTCCGCCGGGGGTGGCGAGCAGTACTTC.

In this sample, this clone turned up a few times. The CDR3 protein is CASSPVRGRGQYF. The CDR3 region has the DNA TGTGCCAGCAGCCCCGTACGAGGTCGAGGGCAGTACTTC. The V and J genes are TRBV28 and TRBJ2-7; no clear D. CDR3 length: 13 residues. V dropped 6 bases and J dropped 9 bases, with 18 bases sitting between them. Germline V gene data show CDR1 as MDHEN and CDR2 as SYDVKM.

The V and J genes are TRBV10-1 and TRBJ1-3, with D perhaps TRBD1 (5 bases). Per the germline V gene, CDR1 is WNHNN and CDR2 is SYGVQD (reference sequence). V was cut by 7 bases and J by 9 bases, with 19 bases left in between. The CDR3 totals 14 residues. The CDR3 protein is CASTNARAGSTIYF. The CDR3 DNA is TGCGCCAGCACGAACGCCAGGGCCGGGAGCACCATATATTTT.

This rearrangement joins TRBV19 to TRBJ2-5; D gene unclear. The V and J ends lost 4 bases and 2 bases respectively, with 11 bases between them. The CDR3 is 14 residues long. Germline loops: CDR1 LNHDA, CDR2 SQIVND (reference sequence). The CDR3 DNA sequence: TGTGCCAGTAGTACCCGACGGGTACAAGAGACCCAGTACTTC. It specifies CASSTRRVQETQYF.

This clone was found a few times. The chain employs TRBV29-1 and TRBJ2-1, with 11 bases identical to TRBD2. This CDR3 contains 14 residues. Germline CDR1 reads SQVTM; CDR2 reads ANQGSEA. The junction had 7 bases not matched to a gene; V was cut back by 6 bases and J by 6 bases. The CDR3, as DNA: TGCAGCGTCCTCACTAGCGGGAGTGTCAATGAGCAGTTCTTC. Amino acid sequence: CSVLTSGSVNEQFF.

This chain connects TRBV9 to TRBJ2-1; a possible D gene is TRBD2 (6 bases). CDR3 size: 12 residues. The V end was cut by 4 bases, the J end by 9 bases, with 11 bases between. Germline V CDR1 and CDR2: SGDLS, YYNGEE. The CDR3 loop reads CASSRLEGEQFF. CDR3 bases: TGTGCCAGCAGCCGGCTGGAGGGTGAGCAGTTCTTC.

The chain recombines TRBV28 with TRBJ2-5; D is perhaps TRBD1 or TRBD2 (5 bases each). V dropped 1 base and J dropped 5 bases, with 17 bases sitting between them. The CDR3 totals 16 residues. CDR1 MDHEN and CDR2 SYDVKM come from the germline V gene. Written as DNA, the CDR3 is TGTGCCAGCAGTTTATCACCGGGACGACCGGGGGAGACCCAGTACTTC. Translation gives CASSLSPGRPGETQYF.

Note on this clone: The sample contains more than one DNA sequence encoding this CDR3. The chain uses TRBV5-1 and TRBJ1-5; no reliable D call. Germline V gene sequence: CDR1 SGHRS, CDR2 YFSETQ. CDR3 length: 15 amino acids. Trimming pared 1 base from V and 3 bases from J, leaving 11 bases between. This CDR3 reads CASSLSGDSNQPQHF. CDR3 nucleotides: TGCGCCAGCAGCTTGTCCGGGGATTCCAATCAGCCCCAGCATTTT.

This chain links TRBV5-1 with TRBJ1-5; D gene uncertain. V was clipped by 0 bases and J by 0 bases, with 7 bases between them. The CDR3 loop spans 15 amino acids. From germline, CDR1 is SGHRS and CDR2 YFSETQ. CDR3 in DNA: TGCGCCAGCAGCTTGGTAGGAGATAGCAATCAGCCCCAGCATTTT. Its protein is CASSLVGDSNQPQHF.

The CDR3 nucleotides are TGTGCCAGCTCCCTACACCCTAGACAGACGAACACTGAAGCTTTCTTT. Encoded protein: CASSLHPRQTNTEAFF. The chain recombines TRBV18 with TRBJ1-1; a weak D match, TRBD1 (5 bases). The CDR3 loop spans 16 amino acids. Germline CDR1 KGHSH, CDR2 LQKENI. The germline V and J ends were trimmed by 6 bases and 1 base, with 18 bases remaining between them.

The J gene is TRBJ1-1, the V gene TRBV9, with a tentative D call TRBD1 (6 bases). This CDR3 is 14 amino acids long. Deletions cut 4 bases from V and 1 base from J, with 11 bases between. Germline CDR1 is SGDLS and CDR2 is YYNGEE. The CDR3 nucleotides read TGTGCCAGCAGCCCACTGGGACAGAACACTGAAGCTTTCTTT. It is translated as CASSPLGQNTEAFF.

This chain connects TRBV7-2 to TRBJ2-7; TRBD2 matches 8 bases. In germline, CDR1 is SGHTA, CDR2 FQGNSA. J lost 3 bases, V lost 5 bases, and 15 bases had no gene match. This CDR3 is 17 amino acids long. CDR3 loop: CASSPHTRGSGSYEQYF. CDR3 sequence (DNA): TGTGCCAGCAGCCCTCATACTAGGGGCAGCGGGAGCTACGAGCAGTACTTC.